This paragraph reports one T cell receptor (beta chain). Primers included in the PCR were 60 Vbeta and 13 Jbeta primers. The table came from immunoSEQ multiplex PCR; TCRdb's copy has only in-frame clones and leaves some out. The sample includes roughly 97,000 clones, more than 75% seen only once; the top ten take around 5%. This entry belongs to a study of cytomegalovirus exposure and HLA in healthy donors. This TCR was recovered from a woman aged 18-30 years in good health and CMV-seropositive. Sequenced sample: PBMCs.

The CDR3 spells CASSILARNTGELFF. CDR3 sequence (DNA): TGCGCCAGCAGTATCCTAGCGAGGAACACCGGGGAGCTGTTTTTT. The gene calls are TRBV10-2 and TRBJ2-2; D possibly corresponds to TRBD2 (6 bases). The CDR3 consists of 15 residues. With 5 bases removed from V and 1 base from J, the gap between germline ends came to 11 bases. Germline V CDR1 and CDR2: WSHSY, SAAADI.